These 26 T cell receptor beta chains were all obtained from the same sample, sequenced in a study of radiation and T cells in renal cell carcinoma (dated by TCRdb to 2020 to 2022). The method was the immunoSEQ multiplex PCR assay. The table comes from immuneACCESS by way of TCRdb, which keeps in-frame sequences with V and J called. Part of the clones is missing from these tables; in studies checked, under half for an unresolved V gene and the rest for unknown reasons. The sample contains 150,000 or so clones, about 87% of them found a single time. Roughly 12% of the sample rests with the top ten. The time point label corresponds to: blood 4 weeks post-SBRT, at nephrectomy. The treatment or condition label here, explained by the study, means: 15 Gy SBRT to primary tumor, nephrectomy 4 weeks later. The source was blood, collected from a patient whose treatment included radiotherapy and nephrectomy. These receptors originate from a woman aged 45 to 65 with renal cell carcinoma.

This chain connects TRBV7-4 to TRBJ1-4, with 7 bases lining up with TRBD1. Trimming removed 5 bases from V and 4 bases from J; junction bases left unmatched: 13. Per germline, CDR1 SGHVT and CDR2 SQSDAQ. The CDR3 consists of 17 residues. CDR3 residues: CASSRVRDRDLNEKLFF. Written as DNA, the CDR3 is TGTGCCAGCAGCCGGGTCCGGGACAGAGACCTTAATGAAAAACTGTTTTTT.

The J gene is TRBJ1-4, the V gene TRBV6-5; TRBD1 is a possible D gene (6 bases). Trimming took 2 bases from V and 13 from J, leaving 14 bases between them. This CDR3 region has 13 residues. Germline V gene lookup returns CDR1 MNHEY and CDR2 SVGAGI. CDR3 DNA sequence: TGTGCCAGCAGTTACGACGTACAGGGTACACTGTTTTTT. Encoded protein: CASSYDVQGTLFF.

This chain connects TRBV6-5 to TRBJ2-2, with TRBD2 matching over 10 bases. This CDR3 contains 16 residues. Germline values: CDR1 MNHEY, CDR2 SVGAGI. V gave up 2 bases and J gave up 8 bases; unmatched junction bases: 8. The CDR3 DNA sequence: TGTGCCAGCAGTTACGTTCTAGCGGGGGACTCAGGGGAGCTGTTTTTT. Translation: CASSYVLAGDSGELFF.

CDR3 loop: CASSQEASGLGNEQFF. In DNA, the CDR3 is TGCGCCAGCAGCCAAGAGGCTAGCGGGCTCGGCAATGAGCAGTTCTTC. This chain links TRBV4-1 with TRBJ2-1; 8 bases align to TRBD2. CDR1 MGHRA and CDR2 YSYEKL come from the germline V gene. This CDR3 is built from 16 residues. V shed 0 bases and J 6 bases; nucleotides not matched to a gene: 7.

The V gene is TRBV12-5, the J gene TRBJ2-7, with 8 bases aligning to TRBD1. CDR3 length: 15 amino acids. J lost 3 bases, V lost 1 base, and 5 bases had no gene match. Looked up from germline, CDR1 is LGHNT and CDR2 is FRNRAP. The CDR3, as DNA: TGTGCTAGTGGTTTGGGGACAGGGTGGGGCTACGAGCAGTACTTC. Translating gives CASGLGTGWGYEQYF.

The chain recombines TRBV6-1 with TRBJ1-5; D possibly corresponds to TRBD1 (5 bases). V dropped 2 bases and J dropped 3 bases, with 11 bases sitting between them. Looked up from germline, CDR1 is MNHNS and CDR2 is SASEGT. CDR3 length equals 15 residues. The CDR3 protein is CASSEYQTDNQPQHF. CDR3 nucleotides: TGTGCCAGCAGTGAATACCAGACAGACAATCAGCCCCAGCATTTT.

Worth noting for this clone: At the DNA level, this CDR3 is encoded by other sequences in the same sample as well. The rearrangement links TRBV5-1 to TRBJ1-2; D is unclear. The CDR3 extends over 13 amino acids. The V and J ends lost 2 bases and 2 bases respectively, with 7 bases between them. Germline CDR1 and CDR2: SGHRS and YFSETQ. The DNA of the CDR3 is TGCGCCAGCAGCTTTGAGGAAAACTATGGCTACACCTTC. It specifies CASSFEENYGYTF.

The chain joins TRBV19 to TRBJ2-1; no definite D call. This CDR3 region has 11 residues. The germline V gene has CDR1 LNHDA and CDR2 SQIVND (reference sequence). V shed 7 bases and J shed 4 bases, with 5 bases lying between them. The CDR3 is CASKGYNEQFF. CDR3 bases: TGTGCCAGTAAAGGATACAATGAGCAGTTCTTC.

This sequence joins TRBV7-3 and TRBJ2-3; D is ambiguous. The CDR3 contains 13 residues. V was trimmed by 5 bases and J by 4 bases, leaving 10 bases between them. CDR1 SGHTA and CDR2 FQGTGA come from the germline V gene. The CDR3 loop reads CASSNGVADTQYF. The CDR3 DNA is TGTGCCAGCAGCAATGGGGTAGCAGATACGCAGTATTTT.

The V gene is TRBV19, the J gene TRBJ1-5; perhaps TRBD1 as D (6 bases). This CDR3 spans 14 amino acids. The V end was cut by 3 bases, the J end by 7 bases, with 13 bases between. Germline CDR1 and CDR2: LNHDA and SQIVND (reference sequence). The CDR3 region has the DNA TGTGCCAGTAGTATCCTACAGGGAGAACAGCCCCAGCATTTT. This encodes CASSILQGEQPQHF.

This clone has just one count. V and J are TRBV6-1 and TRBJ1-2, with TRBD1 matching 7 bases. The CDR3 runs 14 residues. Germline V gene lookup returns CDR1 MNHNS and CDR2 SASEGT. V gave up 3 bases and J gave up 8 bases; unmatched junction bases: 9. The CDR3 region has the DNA TGTGCCAGCAGTGAGCCGGGACAGCTCCAGGGCTACACCTTC. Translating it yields CASSEPGQLQGYTF.

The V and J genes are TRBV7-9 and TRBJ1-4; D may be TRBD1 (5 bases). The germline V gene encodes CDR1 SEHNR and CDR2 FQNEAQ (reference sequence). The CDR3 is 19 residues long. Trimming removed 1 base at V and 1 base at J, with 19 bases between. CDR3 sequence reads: CASSLGAGNPLVTNEKLFF. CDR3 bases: TGTGCCAGCAGCTTAGGGGCAGGGAACCCCTTGGTAACTAATGAAAAACTGTTTTTT.

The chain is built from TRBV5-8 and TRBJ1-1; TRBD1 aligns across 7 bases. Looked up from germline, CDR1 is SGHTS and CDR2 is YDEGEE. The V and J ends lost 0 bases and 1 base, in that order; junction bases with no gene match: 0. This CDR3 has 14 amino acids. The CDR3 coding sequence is TGTGCCAGCAGCTTGGACAGGGGGAACACTGAAGCTTTCTTT. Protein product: CASSLDRGNTEAFF. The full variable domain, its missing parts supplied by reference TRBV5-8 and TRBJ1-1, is EAGVTQSPTHLIKTRGQQATLRCSPISGHTSVYWYQQALGLGLQFLLWYDEGEERNRGNFPPRFSGRQFPNYSSELNVNALELEDSALYLCASSLDRGNTEAFFGQGTRLTVV.

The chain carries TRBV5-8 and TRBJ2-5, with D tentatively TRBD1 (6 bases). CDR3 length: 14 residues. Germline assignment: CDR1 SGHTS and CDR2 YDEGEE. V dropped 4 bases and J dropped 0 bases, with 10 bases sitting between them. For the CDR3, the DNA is TGTGCCAGCAGCCGAGGACAGTACCAAGAGACCCAGTACTTC. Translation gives CASSRGQYQETQYF.

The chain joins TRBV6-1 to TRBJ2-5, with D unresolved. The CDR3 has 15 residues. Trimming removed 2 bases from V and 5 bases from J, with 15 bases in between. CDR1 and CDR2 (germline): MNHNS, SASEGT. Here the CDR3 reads CASSELRLLLETQYF. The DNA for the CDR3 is TGTGCCAGCAGTGAACTTCGACTCCTGTTGGAGACCCAGTACTTC.

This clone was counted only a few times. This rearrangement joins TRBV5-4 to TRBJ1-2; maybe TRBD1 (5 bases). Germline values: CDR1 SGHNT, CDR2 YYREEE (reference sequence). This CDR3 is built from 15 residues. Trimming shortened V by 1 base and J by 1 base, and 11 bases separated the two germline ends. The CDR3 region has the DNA TGTGCCAGCAGCTTGAGCCCCGGGGGTAACTATGGCTACACCTTC. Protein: CASSLSPGGNYGYTF. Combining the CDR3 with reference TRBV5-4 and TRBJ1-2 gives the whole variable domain ETGVTQSPTHLIKTRGQQVTLRCSSQSGHNTVSWYQQALGQGPQFIFQYYREEENGRGNFPPRFSGLQFPNYSSELNVNALELDDSALYLCASSLSPGGNYGYTFGSGTRLTVV.

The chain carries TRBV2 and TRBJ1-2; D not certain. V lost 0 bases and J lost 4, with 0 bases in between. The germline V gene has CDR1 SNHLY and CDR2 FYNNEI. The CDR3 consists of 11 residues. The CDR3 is CASSEAYGYTF. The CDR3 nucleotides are TGTGCCAGCAGTGAAGCCTATGGCTACACCTTC.

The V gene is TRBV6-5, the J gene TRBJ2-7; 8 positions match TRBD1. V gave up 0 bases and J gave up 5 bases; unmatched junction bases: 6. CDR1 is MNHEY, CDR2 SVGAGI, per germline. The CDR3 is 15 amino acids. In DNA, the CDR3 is TGTGCCAGCAGTTACTCTCAGACAGGGGTGAACGAGCAGTACTTC. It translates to CASSYSQTGVNEQYF.

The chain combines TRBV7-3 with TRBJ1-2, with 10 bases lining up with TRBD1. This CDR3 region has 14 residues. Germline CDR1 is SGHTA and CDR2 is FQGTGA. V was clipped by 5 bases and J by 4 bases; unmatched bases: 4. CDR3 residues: CASSMGQGFYGYTF. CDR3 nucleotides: TGTGCCAGCAGCATGGGACAGGGGTTCTATGGCTACACCTTC.

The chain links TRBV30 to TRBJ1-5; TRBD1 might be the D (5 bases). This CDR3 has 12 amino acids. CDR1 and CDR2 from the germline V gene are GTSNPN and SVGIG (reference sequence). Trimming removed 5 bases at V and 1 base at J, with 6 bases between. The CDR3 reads CAWGGSNQPQHF. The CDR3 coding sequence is TGTGCCTGGGGGGGGAGCAATCAGCCCCAGCATTTT.

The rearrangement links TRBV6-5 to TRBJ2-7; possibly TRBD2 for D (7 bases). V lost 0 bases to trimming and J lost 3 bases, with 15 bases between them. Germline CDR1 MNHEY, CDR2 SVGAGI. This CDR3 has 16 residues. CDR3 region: CASSYSRRGGDYEQYF. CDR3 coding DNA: TGTGCCAGCAGTTACTCGAGGAGGGGGGGGGACTACGAGCAGTACTTC.

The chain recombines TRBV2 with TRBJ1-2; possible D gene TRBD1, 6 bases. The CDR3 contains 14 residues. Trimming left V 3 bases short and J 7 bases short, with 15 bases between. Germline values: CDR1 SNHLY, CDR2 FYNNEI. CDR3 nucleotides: TGTGCCAGCAGTGAGGTCCCAGGGGTGGGTGGCTACACCTTC. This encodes CASSEVPGVGGYTF.

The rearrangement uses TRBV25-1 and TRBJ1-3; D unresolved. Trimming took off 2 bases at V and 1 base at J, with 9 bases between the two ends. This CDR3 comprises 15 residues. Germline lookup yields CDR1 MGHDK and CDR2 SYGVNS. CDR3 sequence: CASSEGTVSGNTIYF. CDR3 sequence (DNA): TGTGCCAGCAGTGAAGGCACCGTATCTGGAAACACCATATATTTT. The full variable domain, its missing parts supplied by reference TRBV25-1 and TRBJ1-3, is EADIYQTPRYLVIGTGKKITLECSQTMGHDKMYWYQQDPGMELHLIHYSYGVNSTEKGDLSSESTVSRIRTEHFPLTLESARPSHTSQYLCASSEGTVSGNTIYFGEGSWLTVV.

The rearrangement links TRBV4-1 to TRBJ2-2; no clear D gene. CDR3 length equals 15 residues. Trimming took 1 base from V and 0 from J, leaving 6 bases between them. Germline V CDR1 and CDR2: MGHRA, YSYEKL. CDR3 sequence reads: CASSQGLTNTGELFF. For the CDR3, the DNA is TGCGCCAGCAGCCAAGGCCTAACGAACACCGGGGAGCTGTTTTTT.

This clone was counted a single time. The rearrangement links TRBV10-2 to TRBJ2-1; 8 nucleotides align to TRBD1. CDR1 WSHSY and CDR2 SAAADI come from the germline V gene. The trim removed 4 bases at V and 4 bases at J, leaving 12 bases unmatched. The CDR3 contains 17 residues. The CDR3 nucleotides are TGCGCCAGCAGTGTCTTAGGACAGGGAAGGGGATACAATGAGCAGTTCTTC. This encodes CASSVLGQGRGYNEQFF.

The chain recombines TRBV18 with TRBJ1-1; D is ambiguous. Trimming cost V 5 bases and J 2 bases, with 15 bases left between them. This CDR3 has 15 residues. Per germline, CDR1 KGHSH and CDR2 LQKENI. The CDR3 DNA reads TGTGCCAGCTCATCCGGGATTATTTCCAACACTGAAGCTTTCTTT. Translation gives CASSSGIISNTEAFF.